Below are 5 T cell receptor beta chains sequenced from a single sample in a study of control samples from healthy donors and cancer patients. The repertoire was sequenced with immunoSEQ multiplex PCR; TCRdb's copy has only in-frame clones and lacks some. The table has about 130,000 clones, just under 95% seen once. Sequencing was done on a sample of PBMCs. The receptors originated from a man in his sixties with colorectal cancer.

The chain has TRBV20-1 and TRBJ1-2; no firm D call. The germline V gene has CDR1 DFQATT and CDR2 SNEGSKA (reference sequence). V lost 3 bases and J lost 4, with 9 bases in between. CDR3 length equals 12 residues. CDR3 nucleotide sequence: TGCAGTGCTAGTGCCGGGAGCTATGGCTACACCTTC. This encodes CSASAGSYGYTF.

V is TRBV4-3 and J is TRBJ2-6, with D maybe TRBD2 (6 bases). Between the trimmed V and J ends, which lost 0 bases and 1 base, there was a span of 16 bases. Per germline, CDR1 LGHNA and CDR2 YSLEER. This CDR3 contains 19 residues. In DNA form, the CDR3 reads TGCGCCAGCAGCCAAGAAATCGCGGGCCTAGCGTCTGGGGCCAACGTCCTGACTTTC. Protein product: CASSQEIAGLASGANVLTF.

The chain recombines TRBV19 with TRBJ1-6; the D gene is possibly TRBD1 (6 bases). V was trimmed by 8 bases and J by 10 bases, leaving 27 bases between them. Germline CDR1 and CDR2: LNHDA and SQIVND (reference sequence). The CDR3 spans 17 residues. The CDR3 nucleotides are TGTGCCAGTCCGAGGGGGGCGCGGCTGGTTGGGACCTCACCCCTCCACTTT. Translation gives CASPRGARLVGTSPLHF.

The chain has TRBV6-1 and TRBJ2-7, with TRBD2 as a possible D gene (6 bases). In germline, CDR1 is MNHNS, CDR2 SASEGT. Trimming removed 2 bases from V and 7 bases from J, with 18 bases in between. There are 15 residues in the CDR3. The DNA for the CDR3 is TGTGCCAGCAGTGAATTGGGCGGGGTAGAGGGGGAGCAGTACTTC. Translation gives CASSELGGVEGEQYF.

This clone was counted a single time. This chain connects TRBV10-2 to TRBJ1-2; no firm D call. Germline values: CDR1 WSHSY, CDR2 SAAADI. Trimming stripped 8 bases from V and 0 bases from J, with 10 bases between. CDR3 length equals 13 residues. CDR3 sequence (DNA): TGCGCCAGCTCGAGGTCTACTAACTATGGCTACACCTTC. Translation gives CASSRSTNYGYTF.